This entry is about one T cell receptor (beta chain). Antigen specificity is unknown. This sample was taken from a study of T cells in Graves' hyperthyroidism and ophthalmopathy. Overall study findings and caveats: From stable hyperthyroidism, ophthalmopathy was separated by a 13 V-J model. Model-based prediction identified ophthalmopathy a median roughly 5.9 months prior to its onset.

A patient was excluded if there was uncontrolled infection, other autoimmune disease, pregnancy or lactation. Template material for amplifying TCR beta CDR3 regions consisted of RNA transcripts. The study used the HTBI primer set for a first-round RT-PCR of the TCR CDR3. TCRdb reprocessed the multiplex PCR reads with MiXCR, giving one entry per CDR3 protein. Of about 580,000 distinct CDR3 sequences listed, 40% to 55% are singletons. The sample taken for sequencing was peripheral blood or thyroid tissue (not recorded which). The clonotype originates from a woman aged 18-30 years with Graves' hyperthyroidism.

CDR3 loop: CASSLGAGLSQPQHF. CDR3 DNA sequence: TGTGCCAGCAGCTTAGGCGCGGGGTTATCTCAGCCCCAGCATTTT. The chain is built from TRBV7-2 and TRBJ1-5; D is undetermined. Trimming stripped 1 base from V and 6 bases from J, with 13 bases between. CDR1 is SGHTA and CDR2 is FQGNSA in the germline V gene. This CDR3 region has 15 residues. The variable domain in full, completed from reference TRBV7-2 and TRBJ1-5, reads GAGVSQSPSNKVTEKGKDVELRCDPISGHTALYWYRQSLGQGLEFLIYFQGNSAPDKSGLPSDRFSAERTGGSVSTLTIQRTQQEDSAVYLCASSLGAGLSQPQHFGDGTRLSIL.